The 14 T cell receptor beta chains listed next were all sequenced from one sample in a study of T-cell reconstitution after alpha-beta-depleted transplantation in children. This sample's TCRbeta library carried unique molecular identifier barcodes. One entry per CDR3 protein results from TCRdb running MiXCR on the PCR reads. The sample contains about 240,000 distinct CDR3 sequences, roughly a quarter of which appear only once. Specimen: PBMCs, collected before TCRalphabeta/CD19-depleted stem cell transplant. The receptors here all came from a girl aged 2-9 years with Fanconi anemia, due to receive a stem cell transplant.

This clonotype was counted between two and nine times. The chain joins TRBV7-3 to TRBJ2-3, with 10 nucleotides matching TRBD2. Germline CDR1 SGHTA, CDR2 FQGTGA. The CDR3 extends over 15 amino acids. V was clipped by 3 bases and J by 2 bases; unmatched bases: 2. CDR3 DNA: TGTGCCAGCAGCTTGACTAGCGGGCTCACAGATACGCAGTATTTT. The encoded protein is CASSLTSGLTDTQYF.

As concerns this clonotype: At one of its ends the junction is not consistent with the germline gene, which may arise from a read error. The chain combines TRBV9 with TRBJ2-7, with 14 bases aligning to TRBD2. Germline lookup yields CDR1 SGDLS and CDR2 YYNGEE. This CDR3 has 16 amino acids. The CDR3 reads CVSSLGTSGRSHEQYF. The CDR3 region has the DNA TGTGTCAGCAGCCTTGGGACTAGCGGGAGATCCCACGAGCAGTACTTC. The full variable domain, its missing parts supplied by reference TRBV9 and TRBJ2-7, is DSGVTQTPKHLITATGQRVTLRCSPRSGDLSVYWYQQSLDQGLQFLIQYYNGEERAKGNILERFSAQQFPDLHSELNLSSLELGDSALYFCVSSLGTSGRSHEQYFGPGTRLTVT.

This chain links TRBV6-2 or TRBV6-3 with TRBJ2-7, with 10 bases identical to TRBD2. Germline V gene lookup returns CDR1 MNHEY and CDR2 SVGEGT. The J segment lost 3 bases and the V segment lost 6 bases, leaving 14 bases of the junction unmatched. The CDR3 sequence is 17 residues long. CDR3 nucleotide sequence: TGTGCCAGCAGGAATCTCCGAAAAGCGGGAGGGGTCTACGAGCAGTACTTC. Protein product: CASRNLRKAGGVYEQYF.

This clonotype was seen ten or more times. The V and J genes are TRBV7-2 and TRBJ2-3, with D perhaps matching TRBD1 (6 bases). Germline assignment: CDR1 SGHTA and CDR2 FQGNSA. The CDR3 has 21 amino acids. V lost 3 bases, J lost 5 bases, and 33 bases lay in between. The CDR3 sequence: CASSLVFRNRALGGSRDTQYF. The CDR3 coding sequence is TGTGCCAGCAGCTTGGTATTCCGTAACAGGGCCCTTGGCGGTTCGAGAGATACGCAGTATTTT.

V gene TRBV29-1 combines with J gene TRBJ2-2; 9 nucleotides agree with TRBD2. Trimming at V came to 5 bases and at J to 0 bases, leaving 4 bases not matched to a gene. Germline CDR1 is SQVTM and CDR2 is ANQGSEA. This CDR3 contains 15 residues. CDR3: CSVPTSGSNTGELFF. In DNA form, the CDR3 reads TGCAGCGTTCCCACTAGCGGGTCGAACACCGGGGAGCTGTTTTTT.

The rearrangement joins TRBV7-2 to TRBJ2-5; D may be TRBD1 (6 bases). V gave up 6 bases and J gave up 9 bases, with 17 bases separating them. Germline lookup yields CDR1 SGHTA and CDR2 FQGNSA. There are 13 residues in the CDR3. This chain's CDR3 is CASRDSGGGAQYF. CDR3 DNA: TGTGCCAGCAGGGATAGTGGGGGCGGTGCCCAGTACTTC. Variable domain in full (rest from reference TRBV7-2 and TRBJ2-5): GAGVSQSPSNKVTEKGKDVELRCDPISGHTALYWYRQSLGQGLEFLIYFQGNSAPDKSGLPSDRFSAERTGGSVSTLTIQRTQQEDSAVYLCASRDSGGGAQYFGPGTRLLVL.

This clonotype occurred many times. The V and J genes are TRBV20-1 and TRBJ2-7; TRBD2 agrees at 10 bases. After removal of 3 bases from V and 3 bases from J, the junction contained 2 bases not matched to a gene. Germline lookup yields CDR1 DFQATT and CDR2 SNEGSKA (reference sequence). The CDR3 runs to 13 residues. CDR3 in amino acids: CSARTSGHYEQYF. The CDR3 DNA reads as TGCAGTGCTAGGACTAGCGGGCACTACGAGCAGTACTTC.

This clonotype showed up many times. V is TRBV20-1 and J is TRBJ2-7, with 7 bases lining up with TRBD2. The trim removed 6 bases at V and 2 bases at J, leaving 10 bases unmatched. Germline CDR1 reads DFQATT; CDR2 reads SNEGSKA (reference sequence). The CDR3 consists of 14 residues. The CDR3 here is CSAPKRDSAYEQYF. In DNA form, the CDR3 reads TGCAGTGCCCCTAAGCGGGATTCTGCCTACGAGCAGTACTTC.

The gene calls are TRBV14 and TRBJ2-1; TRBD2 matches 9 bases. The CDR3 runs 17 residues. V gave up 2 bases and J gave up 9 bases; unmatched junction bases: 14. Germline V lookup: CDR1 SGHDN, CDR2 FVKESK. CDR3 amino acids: CASSQPLAGEWYSEQFF. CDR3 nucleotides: TGTGCCAGCAGCCAACCCTTAGCGGGAGAATGGTATAGTGAGCAGTTCTTC. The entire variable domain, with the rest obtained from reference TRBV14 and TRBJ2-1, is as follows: EAGVTQFPSHSVIEKGQTVTLRCDPISGHDNLYWYRRVMGKEIKFLLHFVKESKQDESGMPNNRFLAERTGGTYSTLKVQPAELEDSGVYFCASSQPLAGEWYSEQFFGPGTRLTVL.

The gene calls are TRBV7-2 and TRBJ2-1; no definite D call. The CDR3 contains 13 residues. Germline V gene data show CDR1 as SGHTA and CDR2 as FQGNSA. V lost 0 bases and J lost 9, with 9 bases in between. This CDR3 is CASSLAIQPEQFF. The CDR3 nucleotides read TGTGCCAGCAGCTTAGCAATACAGCCTGAGCAGTTCTTC.

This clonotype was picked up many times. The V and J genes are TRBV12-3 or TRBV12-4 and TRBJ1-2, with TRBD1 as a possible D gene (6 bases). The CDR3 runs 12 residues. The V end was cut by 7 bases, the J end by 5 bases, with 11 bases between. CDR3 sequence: CASTKQGYGYTF. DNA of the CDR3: TGTGCCAGCACCAAACAGGGTTATGGCTACACCTTC.

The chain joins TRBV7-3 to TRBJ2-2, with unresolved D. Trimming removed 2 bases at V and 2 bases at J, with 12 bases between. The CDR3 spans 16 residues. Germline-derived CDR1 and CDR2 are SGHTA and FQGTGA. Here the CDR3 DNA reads TGTGCCAGCAGCTTATACGGTCCACGAAACACCGGGGAGCTGTTTTTT. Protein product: CASSLYGPRNTGELFF.

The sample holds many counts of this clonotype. The CDR3 here is CASSFDRFSYEQYF. DNA for the CDR3: TGTGCCAGCAGCTTCGACAGGTTCTCCTACGAGCAGTACTTC. The gene calls are TRBV7-2 and TRBJ2-7; weak D call: TRBD1 (6 bases). The length of the CDR3 is 14 residues. Germline CDR1 and CDR2: SGHTA and FQGNSA. Trimming stripped 3 bases from V and 0 bases from J, with 9 bases between.

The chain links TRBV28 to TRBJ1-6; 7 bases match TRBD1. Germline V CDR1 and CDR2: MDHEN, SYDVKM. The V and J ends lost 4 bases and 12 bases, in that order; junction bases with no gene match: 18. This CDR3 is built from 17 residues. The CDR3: CASSSIVSRTGLVPLHF. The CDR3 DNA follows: TGTGCCAGCAGTTCCATCGTAAGCCGGACAGGATTAGTACCCCTCCACTTT.